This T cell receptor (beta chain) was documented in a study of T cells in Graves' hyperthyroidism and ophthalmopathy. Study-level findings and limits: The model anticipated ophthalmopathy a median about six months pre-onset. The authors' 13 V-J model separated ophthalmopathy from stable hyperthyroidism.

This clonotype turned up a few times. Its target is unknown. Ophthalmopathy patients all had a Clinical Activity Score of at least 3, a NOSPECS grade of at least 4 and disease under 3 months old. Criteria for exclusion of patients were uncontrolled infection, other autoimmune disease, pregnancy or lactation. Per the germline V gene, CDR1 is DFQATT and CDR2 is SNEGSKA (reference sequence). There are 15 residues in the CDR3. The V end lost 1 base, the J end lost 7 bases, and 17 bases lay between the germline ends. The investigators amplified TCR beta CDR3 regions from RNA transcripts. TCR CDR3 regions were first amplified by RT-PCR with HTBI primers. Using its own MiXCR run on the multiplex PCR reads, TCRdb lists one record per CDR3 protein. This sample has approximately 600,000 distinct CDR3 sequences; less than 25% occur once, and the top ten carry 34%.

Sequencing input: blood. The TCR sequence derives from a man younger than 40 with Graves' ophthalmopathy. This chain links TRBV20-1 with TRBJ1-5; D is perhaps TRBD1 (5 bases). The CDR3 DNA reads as TGCAGTGCTAGAGCTGGCGCGGCAGAGGGGCAGCCCCAGCATTTT. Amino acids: CSARAGAAEGQPQHF.